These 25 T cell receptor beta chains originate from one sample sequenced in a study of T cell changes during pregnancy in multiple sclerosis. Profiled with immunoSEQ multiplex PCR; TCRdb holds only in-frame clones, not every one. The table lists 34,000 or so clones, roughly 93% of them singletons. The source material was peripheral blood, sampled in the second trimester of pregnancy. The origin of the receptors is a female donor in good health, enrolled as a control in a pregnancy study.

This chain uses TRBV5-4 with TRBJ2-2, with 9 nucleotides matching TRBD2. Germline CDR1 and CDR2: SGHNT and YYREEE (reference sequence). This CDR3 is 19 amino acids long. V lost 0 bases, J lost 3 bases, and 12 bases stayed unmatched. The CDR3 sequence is CASSLARLAGNGDTGELFF. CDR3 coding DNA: TGTGCCAGCAGCTTGGCAAGGCTAGCGGGGAATGGGGACACCGGGGAGCTGTTTTTT.

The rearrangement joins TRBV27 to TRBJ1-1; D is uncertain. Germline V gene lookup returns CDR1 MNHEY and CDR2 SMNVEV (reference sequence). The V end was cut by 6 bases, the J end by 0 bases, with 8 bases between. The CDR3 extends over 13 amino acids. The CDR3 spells CASSPLLNTEAFF. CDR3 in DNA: TGTGCCAGCAGCCCCCTTCTGAACACTGAAGCTTTCTTT.

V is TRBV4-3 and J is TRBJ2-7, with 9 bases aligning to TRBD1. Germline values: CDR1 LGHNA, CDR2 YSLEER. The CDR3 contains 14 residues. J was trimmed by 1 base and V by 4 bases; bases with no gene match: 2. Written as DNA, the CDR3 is TGCGCCAGCAGCCCGGGACAGGGTTCCTACGAGCAGTACTTC. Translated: CASSPGQGSYEQYF.

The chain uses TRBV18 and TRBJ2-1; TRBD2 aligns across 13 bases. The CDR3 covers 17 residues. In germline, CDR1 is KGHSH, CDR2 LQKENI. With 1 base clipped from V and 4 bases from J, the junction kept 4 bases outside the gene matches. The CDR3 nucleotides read TGTGCCAGCTCACCACGAACTAGCGGGAGGGTATACAATGAGCAGTTCTTC. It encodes CASSPRTSGRVYNEQFF.

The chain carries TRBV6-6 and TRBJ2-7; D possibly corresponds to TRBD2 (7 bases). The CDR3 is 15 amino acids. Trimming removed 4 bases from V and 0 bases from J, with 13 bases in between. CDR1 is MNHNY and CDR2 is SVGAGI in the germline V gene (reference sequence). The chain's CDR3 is CASSWGGASSYEQYF. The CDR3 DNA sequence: TGTGCCAGCAGTTGGGGGGGGGCGAGCTCCTACGAGCAGTACTTC.

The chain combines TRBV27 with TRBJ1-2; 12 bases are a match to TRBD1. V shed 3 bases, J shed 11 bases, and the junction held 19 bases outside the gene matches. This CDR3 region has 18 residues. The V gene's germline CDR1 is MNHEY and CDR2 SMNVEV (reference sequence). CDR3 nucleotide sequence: TGTGCCAGCAGTTTCTTGGGACAGGGGGCGTCCATAACTATGAGGTACACCTTC. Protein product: CASSFLGQGASITMRYTF.

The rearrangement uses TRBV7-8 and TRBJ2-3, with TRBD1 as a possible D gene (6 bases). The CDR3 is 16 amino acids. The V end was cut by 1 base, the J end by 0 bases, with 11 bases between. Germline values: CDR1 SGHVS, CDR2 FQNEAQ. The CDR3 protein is CASSLGWQGSTDTQYF. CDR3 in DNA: TGTGCCAGCAGCTTAGGCTGGCAGGGGAGCACAGATACGCAGTATTTT.

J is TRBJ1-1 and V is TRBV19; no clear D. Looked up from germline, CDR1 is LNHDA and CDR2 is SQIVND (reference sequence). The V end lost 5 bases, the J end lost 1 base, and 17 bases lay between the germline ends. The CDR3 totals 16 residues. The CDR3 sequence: CASSPQTGISNTEAFF. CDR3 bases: TGTGCCAGTAGTCCTCAGACGGGAATATCGAACACTGAAGCTTTCTTT.

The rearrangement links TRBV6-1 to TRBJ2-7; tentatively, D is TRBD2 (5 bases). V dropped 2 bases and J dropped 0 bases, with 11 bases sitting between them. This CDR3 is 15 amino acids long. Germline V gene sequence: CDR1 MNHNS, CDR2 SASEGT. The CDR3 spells CASSESSGSSYEQYF. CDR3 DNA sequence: TGTGCCAGCAGTGAAAGTTCGGGAAGCTCCTACGAGCAGTACTTC.

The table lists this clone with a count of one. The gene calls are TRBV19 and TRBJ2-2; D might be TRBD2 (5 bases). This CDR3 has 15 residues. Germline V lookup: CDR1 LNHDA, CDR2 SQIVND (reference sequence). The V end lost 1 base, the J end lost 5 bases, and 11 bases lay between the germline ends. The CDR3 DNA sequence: TGTGCCAGTAGTATAGTCCCTACGGGGACCGGGGAGCTGTTTTTT. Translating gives CASSIVPTGTGELFF.

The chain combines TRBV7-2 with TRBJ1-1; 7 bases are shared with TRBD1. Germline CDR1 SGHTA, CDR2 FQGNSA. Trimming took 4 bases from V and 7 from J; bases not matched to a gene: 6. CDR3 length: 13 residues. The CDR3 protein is CASSSTGTVEAFF. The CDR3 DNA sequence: TGTGCCAGCAGCTCTACCGGGACAGTTGAAGCTTTCTTT.

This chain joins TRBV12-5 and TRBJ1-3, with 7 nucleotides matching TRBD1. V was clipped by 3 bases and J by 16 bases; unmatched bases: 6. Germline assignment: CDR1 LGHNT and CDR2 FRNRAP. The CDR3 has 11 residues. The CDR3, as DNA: TGTGCTAGTGGTTTTGGGGACAGAGTGTATTTT. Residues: CASGFGDRVYF.

CDR3 residues: CASSEGRFRGGSSYNEQFF. CDR3 bases: TGCGCCAGCAGTGAGGGCAGGTTTCGTGGCGGGAGCTCCTACAATGAGCAGTTCTTC. The rearrangement joins TRBV10-1 to TRBJ2-1; 7 bases map to TRBD2. Germline CDR1 is WNHNN and CDR2 is SYGVQD (reference sequence). This CDR3 comprises 19 residues. V dropped 2 bases and J dropped 0; count of bases not matched to a gene: 13.

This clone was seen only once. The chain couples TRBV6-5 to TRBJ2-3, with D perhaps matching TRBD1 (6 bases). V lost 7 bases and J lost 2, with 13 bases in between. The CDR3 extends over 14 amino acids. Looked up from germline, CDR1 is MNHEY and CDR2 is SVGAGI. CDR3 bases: TGTGCCAGCACCCCCGGACAGTTCACAGATACGCAGTATTTT. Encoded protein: CASTPGQFTDTQYF.

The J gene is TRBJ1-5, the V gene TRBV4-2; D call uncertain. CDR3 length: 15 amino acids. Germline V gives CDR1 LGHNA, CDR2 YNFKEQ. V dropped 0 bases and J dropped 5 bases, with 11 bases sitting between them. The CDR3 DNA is TGTGCCAGCAGCCAAGACGCAGCGGGGTATCAGCCCCAGCATTTT. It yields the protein CASSQDAAGYQPQHF.

The CDR3 nucleotides are TGTGCCTGGAGTGTAGGGCAGGGGGCCAATGAGCAGTTCTTC. It is translated as CAWSVGQGANEQFF. The chain joins TRBV30 to TRBJ2-1; 8 bases map to TRBD1. The germline V gene encodes CDR1 GTSNPN and CDR2 SVGIG (reference sequence). CDR3 length equals 14 residues. Trimming took 0 bases from V and 6 from J; bases not matched to a gene: 4.

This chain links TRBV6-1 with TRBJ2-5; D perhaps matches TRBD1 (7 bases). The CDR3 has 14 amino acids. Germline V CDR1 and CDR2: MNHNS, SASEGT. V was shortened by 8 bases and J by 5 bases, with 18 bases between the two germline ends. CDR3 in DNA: TGTGCCAGCTCGATAGCAGGGGGGCGGGAGACCCAGTACTTC. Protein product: CASSIAGGRETQYF.

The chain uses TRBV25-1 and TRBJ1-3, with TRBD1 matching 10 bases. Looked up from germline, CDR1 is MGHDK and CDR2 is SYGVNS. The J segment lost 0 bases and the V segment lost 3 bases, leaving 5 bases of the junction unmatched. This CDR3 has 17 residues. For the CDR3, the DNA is TGTGCCAGCAGTGACCTCCGGACAGGGGGCTCTGGAAACACCATATATTTT. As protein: CASSDLRTGGSGNTIYF.

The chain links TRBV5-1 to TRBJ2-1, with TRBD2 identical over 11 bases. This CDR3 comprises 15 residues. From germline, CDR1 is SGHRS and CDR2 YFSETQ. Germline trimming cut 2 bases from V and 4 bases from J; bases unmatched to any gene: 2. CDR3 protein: CASSFSGGEYNEQFF. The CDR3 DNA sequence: TGCGCCAGCAGCTTTAGCGGGGGGGAGTACAATGAGCAGTTCTTC. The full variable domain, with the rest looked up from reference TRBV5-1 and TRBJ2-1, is KAGVTQTPRYLIKTRGQQVTLSCSPISGHRSVSWYQQTPGQGLQFLFEYFSETQRNKGNFPGRFSGRQFSNSRSEMNVSTLELGDSALYLCASSFSGGEYNEQFFGPGTRLTVL.

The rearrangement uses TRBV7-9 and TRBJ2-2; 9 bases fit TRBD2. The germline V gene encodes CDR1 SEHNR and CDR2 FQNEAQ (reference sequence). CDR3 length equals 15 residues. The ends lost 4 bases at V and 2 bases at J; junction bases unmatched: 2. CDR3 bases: TGTGCCAGCAGCTCGACTAGCGGAAACACCGGGGAGCTGTTTTTT. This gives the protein CASSSTSGNTGELFF.

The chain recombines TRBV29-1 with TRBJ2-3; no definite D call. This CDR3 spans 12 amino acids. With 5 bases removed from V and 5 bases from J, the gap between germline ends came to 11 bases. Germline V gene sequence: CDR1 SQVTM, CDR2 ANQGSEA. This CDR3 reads CSVHSLLDTQYF. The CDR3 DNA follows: TGCAGCGTTCACAGCCTCCTAGATACGCAGTATTTT.

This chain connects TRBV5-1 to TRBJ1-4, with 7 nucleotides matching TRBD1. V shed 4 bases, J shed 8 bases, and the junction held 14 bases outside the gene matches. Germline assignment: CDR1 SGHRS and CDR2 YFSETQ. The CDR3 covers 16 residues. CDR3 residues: CASSPSIDRVGEKLFF. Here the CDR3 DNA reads TGCGCCAGCAGCCCTTCGATCGACAGGGTGGGGGAAAAACTGTTTTTT.

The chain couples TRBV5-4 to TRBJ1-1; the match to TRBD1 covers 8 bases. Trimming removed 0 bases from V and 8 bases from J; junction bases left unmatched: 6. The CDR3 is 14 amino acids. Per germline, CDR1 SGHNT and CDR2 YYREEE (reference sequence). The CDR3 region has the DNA TGTGCCAGCAGCTTGGAGTACAGGGGGGCGGAAGCTTTCTTT. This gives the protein CASSLEYRGAEAFF.

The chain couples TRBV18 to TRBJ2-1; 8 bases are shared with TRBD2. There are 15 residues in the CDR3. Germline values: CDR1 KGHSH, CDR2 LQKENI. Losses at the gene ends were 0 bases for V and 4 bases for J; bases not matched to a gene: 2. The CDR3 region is CASSPPSSGYNEQFF. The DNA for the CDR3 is TGTGCCAGCTCACCACCGTCTAGCGGGTACAATGAGCAGTTCTTC. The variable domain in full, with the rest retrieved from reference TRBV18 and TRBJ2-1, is NAGVMQNPRHLVRRRGQEARLRCSPMKGHSHVYWYRQLPEEGLKFMVYLQKENIIDESGMPKERFSAEFPKEGPSILRIQQVVRGDSAAYFCASSPPSSGYNEQFFGPGTRLTVL.

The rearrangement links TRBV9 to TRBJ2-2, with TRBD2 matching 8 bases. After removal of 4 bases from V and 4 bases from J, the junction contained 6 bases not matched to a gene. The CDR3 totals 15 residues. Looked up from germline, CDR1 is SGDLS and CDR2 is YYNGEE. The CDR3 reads CASSPGTSATGELFF. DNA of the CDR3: TGTGCCAGCAGCCCTGGGACTAGTGCCACCGGGGAGCTGTTTTTT.